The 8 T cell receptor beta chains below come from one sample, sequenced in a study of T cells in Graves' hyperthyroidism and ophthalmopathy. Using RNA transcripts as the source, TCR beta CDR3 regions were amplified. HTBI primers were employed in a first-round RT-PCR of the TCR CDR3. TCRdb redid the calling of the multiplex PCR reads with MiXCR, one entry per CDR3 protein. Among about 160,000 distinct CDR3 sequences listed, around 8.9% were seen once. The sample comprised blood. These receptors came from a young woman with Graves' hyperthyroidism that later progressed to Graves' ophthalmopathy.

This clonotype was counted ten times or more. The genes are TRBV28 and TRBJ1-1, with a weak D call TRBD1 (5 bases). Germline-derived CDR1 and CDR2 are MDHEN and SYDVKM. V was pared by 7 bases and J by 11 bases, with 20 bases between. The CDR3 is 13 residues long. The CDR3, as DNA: TGTGCCAGCAAGGGAGAAGGGGCCAGCGGGGCTTTCTTT. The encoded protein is CASKGEGASGAFF.

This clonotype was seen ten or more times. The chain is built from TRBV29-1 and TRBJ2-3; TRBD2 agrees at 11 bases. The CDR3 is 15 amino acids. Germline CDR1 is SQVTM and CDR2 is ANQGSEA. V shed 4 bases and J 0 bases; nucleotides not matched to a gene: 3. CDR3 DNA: TGCAGCGTTGTAGCGGGGGGGCAAAGCACAGATACGCAGTATTTT. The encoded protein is CSVVAGGQSTDTQYF.

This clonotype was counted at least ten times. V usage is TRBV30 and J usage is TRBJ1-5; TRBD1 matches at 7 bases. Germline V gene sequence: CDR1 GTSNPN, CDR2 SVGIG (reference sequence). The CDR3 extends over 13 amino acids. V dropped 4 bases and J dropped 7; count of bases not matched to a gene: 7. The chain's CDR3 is CAWTTGESQPQHF. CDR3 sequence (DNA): TGTGCCTGGACAACAGGGGAAAGCCAGCCCCAGCATTTT.

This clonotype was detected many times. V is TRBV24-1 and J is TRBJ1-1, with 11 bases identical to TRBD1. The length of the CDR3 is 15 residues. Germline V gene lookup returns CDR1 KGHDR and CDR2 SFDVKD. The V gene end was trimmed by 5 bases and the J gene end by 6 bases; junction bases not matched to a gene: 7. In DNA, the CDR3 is TGTGCCACCAGTGGTCCGGGACAGGGGGAAGCTGAAGCTTTCTTT. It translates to CATSGPGQGEAEAFF.

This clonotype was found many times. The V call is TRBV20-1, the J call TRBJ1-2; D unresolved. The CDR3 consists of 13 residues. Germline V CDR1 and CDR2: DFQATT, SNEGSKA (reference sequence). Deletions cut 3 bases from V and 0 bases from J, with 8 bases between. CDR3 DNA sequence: TGCAGTGCTAGTTCAGACCCTAACTATGGCTACACCTTC. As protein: CSASSDPNYGYTF.

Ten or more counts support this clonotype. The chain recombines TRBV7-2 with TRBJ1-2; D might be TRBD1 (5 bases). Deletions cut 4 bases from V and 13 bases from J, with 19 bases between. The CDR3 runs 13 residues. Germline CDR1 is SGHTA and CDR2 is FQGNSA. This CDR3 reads CASSSSTRGRGTF. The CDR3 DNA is TGTGCCAGCAGCTCCAGTACCCGGGGCCGTGGCACCTTC.

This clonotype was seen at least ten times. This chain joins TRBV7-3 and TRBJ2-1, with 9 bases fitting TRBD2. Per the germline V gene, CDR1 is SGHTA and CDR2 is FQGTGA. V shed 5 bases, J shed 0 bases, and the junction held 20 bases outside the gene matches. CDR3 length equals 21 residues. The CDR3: CASSGGPQIAGALGSYNEQFF. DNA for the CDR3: TGTGCCAGCAGCGGTGGGCCCCAGATAGCGGGAGCTTTGGGCTCCTACAATGAGCAGTTCTTC. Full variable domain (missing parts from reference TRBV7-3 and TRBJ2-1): GAGVSQTPSNKVTEKGKYVELRCDPISGHTALYWYRQSLGQGPEFLIYFQGTGAADDSGLPNDRFFAVRPEGSVSTLKIQRTERGDSAVYLCASSGGPQIAGALGSYNEQFFGPGTRLTVL.

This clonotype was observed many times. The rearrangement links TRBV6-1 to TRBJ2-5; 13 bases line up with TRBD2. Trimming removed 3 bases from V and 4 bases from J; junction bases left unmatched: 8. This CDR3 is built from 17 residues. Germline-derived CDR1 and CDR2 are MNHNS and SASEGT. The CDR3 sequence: CASSEMGTSGMGETQYF. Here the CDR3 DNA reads TGTGCCAGCAGTGAGATGGGGACTAGCGGGATGGGAGAGACCCAGTACTTC.